These 14 T cell receptor beta chains share one sample of origin, sequenced in a study of human CD8 memory T cell subsets. UMI-labeled 5' RACE was used to make TCR beta libraries. TCRdb re-called the 5' RACE reads; one entry per CDR3 protein, DNA not given. The ten most abundant clones cover around 6.2% of a sample with 15,000 to 20,000 distinct CDR3 sequences. Sequencing input: CD8+ stem-like memory T cells (TSCM and TCM) sorted from PBMCs. As to subset: stem-like memory CD8 T cells (TSTEM), CCR7+ PD-1- TIGIT-. These receptors came from a human donor in good health.

The CDR3 loop is CASSLGGSWVNEKLFF. The V and J genes are TRBV12-3 or TRBV12-4 and TRBJ1-4. The length of the CDR3 is 16 residues.

In terms of frequency, this clonotype is medium-sized. V gene TRBV19 combines with J gene TRBJ2-5; the TRBD1 assignment by TCRdb is unverifiable without DNA. The CDR3 is made up of 13 amino acids. Germline CDR1 is LNHDA and CDR2 is SQIVND (reference sequence). The CDR3 is CASSRTVQETQYF.

V gene TRBV5-1 combines with J gene TRBJ2-1. The CDR3 covers 13 residues. CDR1 is SGHRS, CDR2 YFSETQ, per germline. CDR3 loop: CASSLEPYNEQFF.

The chain has TRBV28 and TRBJ2-3; TCRdb's D gene call, TRBD2, goes unchecked for lack of DNA. The CDR3 extends over 15 amino acids. Germline V lookup: CDR1 MDHEN, CDR2 SYDVKM. The CDR3 is CASKKGREGTDTQYF.

The gene calls are TRBV7-6 and TRBJ2-1; without DNA, the TCRdb call of TRBD2 cannot be checked. The germline gives CDR1 SGHVS, CDR2 FNYEAQ. The CDR3 length is 19 residues. The CDR3 is CASSLGTSGGPFTYNEQFF.

This clonotype is medium-sized by frequency. This chain links TRBV9 with TRBJ2-1; there is no DNA to check the TCRdb D call of TRBD1. Germline values: CDR1 SGDLS, CDR2 YYNGEE. This CDR3 region has 16 residues. This CDR3 reads CASSVEGGSSYNEQFF.

This chain uses TRBV5-4 with TRBJ2-5. Germline assignment: CDR1 SGHNT and CDR2 YYREEE (reference sequence). The CDR3 extends over 14 amino acids. The CDR3 here is CASSLGPVRETQYF.

V and J are TRBV7-6 and TRBJ2-7; the TCRdb call, TRBD1, lacks DNA for checking. CDR1 and CDR2 from the germline V gene are SGHVS and FNYEAQ. This CDR3 has 16 residues. The CDR3 region is CASSPTTGTGVHEQYF.

This sequence joins TRBV28 and TRBJ2-7; the TRBD2 assignment by TCRdb is unverifiable without DNA. Germline V lookup: CDR1 MDHEN, CDR2 SYDVKM. The CDR3 contains 14 residues. The CDR3 spells CASRTGVSSYEQYF.

This sequence joins TRBV11-2 and TRBJ2-1; the D gene TCRdb calls, TRBD1, cannot be checked with no DNA. This CDR3 comprises 12 residues. Germline CDR1 is SGHAT and CDR2 is FQNNGV. CDR3 residues: CASSIDRNEQFF.

The genes are TRBV12-3 or TRBV12-4 and TRBJ2-1; the D gene TCRdb calls, TRBD1, cannot be checked with no DNA. The length of the CDR3 is 12 residues. CDR3: CASSFGGNEQFF.

This chain connects TRBV6-6 to TRBJ2-7; TCRdb gives TRBD1 as the D gene, but with no DNA this cannot be confirmed. CDR3 length: 15 residues. Per the germline V gene, CDR1 is MNHNY and CDR2 is SVGAGI (reference sequence). The CDR3 region is CASSYSVGPGYEQYF.

CDR3 amino acids: CSARPQNGNEQFF. The chain uses TRBV20-1 and TRBJ2-1; without DNA, the TCRdb call of TRBD1 cannot be checked. The CDR3 contains 13 residues. Germline V gene lookup returns CDR1 DFQATT and CDR2 SNEGSKA (reference sequence).

V and J are TRBV28 and TRBJ2-5; without DNA, the TCRdb call of TRBD1 cannot be checked. The CDR3 spans 14 residues. Per the germline V gene, CDR1 is MDHEN and CDR2 is SYDVKM. CDR3 residues: CASSHAGQVETQYF. The full variable domain, rest sourced from reference TRBV28 and TRBJ2-5, is DVKVTQSSRYLVKRTGEKVFLECVQDMDHENMFWYRQDPGLGLRLIYFSYDVKMKEKGDIPEGYSVSREKKERFSLILESASTNQTSMYLCASSHAGQVETQYFGPGTRLLVL.